The sequence of this T cell receptor (beta chain) was determined in a study of T-cell memory formation after mild COVID-19. The germline CDR1 and CDR2 sequences are MNHEY and SVGAGI. This CDR3 is 14 amino acids long. Trimming left V 6 bases short and J 10 bases short, with 21 bases between. TCRdb processed the 5' RACE reads anew with MiXCR; each CDR3 protein has one entry. Of 350,000 to 450,000 distinct CDR3 sequences listed, 20% were seen once; the top ten hold 7.5% to 10%. The receptor was derived from an adult woman who had mild COVID-19 (a few samples of this study predate the infection). Cell type and time point are not known. V gene TRBV6-5 combines with J gene TRBJ1-1, with D perhaps matching TRBD1 (6 bases). The sequencing sample was made of PBMCs or a T cell subset sorted from them (not recorded which). CDR3 DNA: TGTGCCAGCAGGCTCCTTCGACAGGTGGCTGGAGCTTTCTTT. Translation gives CASRLLRQVAGAFF.